The clone carrying this T cell receptor beta chain came up once. The sample comes from a study of T cell responses to AZD1222 COVID-19 vaccine. Germline V gives CDR1 MDHEN, CDR2 SYDVKM. CDR3 length: 12 residues. Trimming shortened V by 2 bases and J by 10 bases, and 6 bases separated the two germline ends. Generated by immunoSEQ multiplex PCR, the TCRdb table keeps only in-frame clones and is missing some. The data hold 180,000 or so clones, with roughly nine tenths observed a single time. The chain couples TRBV28 to TRBJ1-6; D is undetermined. The origin of this receptor is an adult in good health. Sequenced here: peripheral blood, sampled on day 0 of AZD1222 vaccination. The CDR3 nucleotides read TGTGCCAGCAGTTTAGGGAGGTCACCCCTCCACTTT. Translating gives CASSLGRSPLHF.